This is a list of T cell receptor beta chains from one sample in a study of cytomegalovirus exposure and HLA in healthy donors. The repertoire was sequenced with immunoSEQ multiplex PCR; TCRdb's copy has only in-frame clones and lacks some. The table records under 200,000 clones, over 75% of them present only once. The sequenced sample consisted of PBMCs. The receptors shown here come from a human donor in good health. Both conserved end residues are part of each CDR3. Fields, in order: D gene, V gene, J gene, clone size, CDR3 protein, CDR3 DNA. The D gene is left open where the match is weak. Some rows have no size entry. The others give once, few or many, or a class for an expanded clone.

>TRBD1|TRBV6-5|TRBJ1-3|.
CASRKTGSGNTIYF
TGTGCCAGCAGAAAGACAGGGTCGGGAAACACCATATATTTT
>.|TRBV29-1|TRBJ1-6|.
CSVDSQDGSPLHF
TGCAGCGTTGACAGTCAGGATGGCTCACCCCTCCACTTT
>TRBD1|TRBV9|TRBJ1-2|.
CASSPRQGGNYGYTF
TGTGCCAGCAGCCCACGACAGGGGGGAAACTATGGCTACACCTTC
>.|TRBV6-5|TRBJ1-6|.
CASSYSRSYNSPLHF
TGTGCCAGCAGTTACAGCCGCTCCTATAATTCACCCCTCCACTTT
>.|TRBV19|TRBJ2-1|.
CASSPQGLNEQFF
TGTGCCAGTAGTCCACAGGGTCTTAATGAGCAGTTCTTC
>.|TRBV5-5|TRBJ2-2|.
CASSLLRANTGELFF
TGTGCCAGCAGCTTGTTGCGGGCGAACACCGGGGAGCTGTTTTTT
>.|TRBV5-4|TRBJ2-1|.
CASSLAEEGWNEQFF
TGTGCCAGCAGCTTGGCCGAGGAGGGTTGGAATGAGCAGTTCTTC
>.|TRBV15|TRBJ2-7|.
CATSTGSYEQYF
TGTGCCACCAGTACAGGCTCCTACGAGCAGTACTTC
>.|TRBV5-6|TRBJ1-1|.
CASSLGQGFEAFF
TGTGCCAGCAGCTTGGGGCAGGGGTTTGAAGCTTTCTTT
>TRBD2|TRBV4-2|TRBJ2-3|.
CASSSGTSGDIDTQYF
TGTGCCAGCAGCTCAGGCACTAGCGGGGATATAGATACGCAGTATTTT
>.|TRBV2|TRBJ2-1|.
CASSVRSSSYNEQFF
TGTGCCAGCAGTGTTAGGTCTAGCTCCTACAATGAGCAGTTCTTC
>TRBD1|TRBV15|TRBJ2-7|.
CATSTGGQALSYEQYF
TGTGCCACCAGCACAGGGGGACAGGCCCTGAGCTACGAGCAGTACTTC
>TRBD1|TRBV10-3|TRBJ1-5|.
CAISEGTGDQPQHF
TGTGCCATCAGTGAGGGGACAGGGGATCAGCCCCAGCATTTT
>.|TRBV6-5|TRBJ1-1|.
CASSYSVYSTEAFF
TGTGCCAGCAGTTACTCGGTGTACTCCACTGAAGCTTTCTTT
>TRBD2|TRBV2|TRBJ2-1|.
CASSGVRTSGAGEQFF
TGTGCCAGCAGTGGAGTCCGGACTAGCGGGGCGGGTGAGCAGTTCTTC
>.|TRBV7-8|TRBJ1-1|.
CASSLDEEAKAFF
TGTGCCAGCAGCTTAGATGAGGAAGCTAAAGCTTTCTTT
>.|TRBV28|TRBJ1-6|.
CASSFKGFRENSPLHF
TGTGCCAGCAGTTTTAAGGGGTTTCGGGAGAATTCACCCCTCCACTTT
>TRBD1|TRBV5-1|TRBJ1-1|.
CASSFPPGGTEAFF
TGCGCCAGCAGCTTCCCCCCAGGGGGCACTGAAGCTTTCTTT
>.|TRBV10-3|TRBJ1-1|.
CAISGTQNTEAFF
TGTGCCATCAGTGGGACACAGAACACTGAAGCTTTCTTT
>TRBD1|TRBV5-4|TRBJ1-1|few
CASSDWTGNTEAFF
TGTGCCAGCAGCGACTGGACAGGGAACACTGAAGCTTTCTTT
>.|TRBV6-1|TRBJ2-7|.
CASSGSPSYEQYF
TGTGCCAGCAGTGGGAGCCCTTCCTACGAGCAGTACTTC
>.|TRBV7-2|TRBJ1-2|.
CASSLGLGGTSNYGYTF
TGTGCCAGCAGCTTAGGTCTTGGTGGCACCAGTAACTATGGCTACACCTTC
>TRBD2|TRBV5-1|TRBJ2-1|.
CASSLGFAGGDNEQFF
TGCGCCAGCAGCTTGGGGTTTGCGGGGGGGGACAATGAGCAGTTCTTC
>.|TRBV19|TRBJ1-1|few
CATQGGGAGNTEAFF
TGTGCCACTCAGGGAGGAGGGGCCGGGAACACTGAAGCTTTCTTT
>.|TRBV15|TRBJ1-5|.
CATSLGSNQPQHF
TGTGCCACCTCGTTGGGCAGCAATCAGCCCCAGCATTTT
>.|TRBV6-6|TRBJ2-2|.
CASSYPGANTGELFF
TGTGCCAGCAGTTACCCAGGGGCGAACACCGGGGAGCTGTTTTTT
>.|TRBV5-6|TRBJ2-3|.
CASSLGGSTDTQYF
TGTGCCAGCAGCTTAGGGGGTAGCACAGATACGCAGTATTTT
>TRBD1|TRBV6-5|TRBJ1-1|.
CASSYGDRDNTEAFF
TGTGCCAGCAGTTACGGGGACAGGGATAACACTGAAGCTTTCTTT
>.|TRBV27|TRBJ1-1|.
CASRKQGMSEAFF
TGTGCCAGCAGAAAGCAGGGTATGAGTGAAGCTTTCTTT
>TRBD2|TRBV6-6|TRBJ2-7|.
CASSYTGTSGYEQYF
TGTGCCAGCAGTTACACCGGGACTAGTGGGTACGAGCAGTACTTC
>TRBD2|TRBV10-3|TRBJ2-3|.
CAISESRAGGQDTQYF
TGTGCCATCAGTGAGTCTCGCGCGGGGGGTCAAGATACGCAGTATTTT
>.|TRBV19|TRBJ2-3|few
CASSITTGTTDTQYF
TGTGCCAGTAGTATAACAACAGGGACCACAGATACGCAGTATTTT
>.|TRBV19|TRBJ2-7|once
CASSTATGFPWEQYF
TGTGCCAGTAGTACGGCTACAGGGTTCCCCTGGGAGCAGTACTTC
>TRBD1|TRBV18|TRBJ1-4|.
CASSPNGTGAMNGVFF
TGTGCCAGCTCACCTAACGGGACAGGGGCCATGAATGGGGTGTTTTTT
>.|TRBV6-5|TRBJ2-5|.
CASTHDLDQETQYF
TGTGCCAGCACCCATGACTTGGACCAAGAGACCCAGTACTTC
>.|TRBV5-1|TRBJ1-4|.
CASSRRGDTATNEKLFF
TGCGCCAGCAGCCGACGGGGAGACACAGCAACTAATGAAAAACTGTTTTTT
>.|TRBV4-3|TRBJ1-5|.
CASSHSRQSPQHF
TGCGCCAGCAGCCACTCAAGACAGTCACCCCAGCATTTT
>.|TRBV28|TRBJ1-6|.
CASSLLNRAYSPLHF
TGTGCCAGCAGTTTATTAAACAGGGCCTATTCACCCCTCCACTTT
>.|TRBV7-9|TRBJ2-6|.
CASSHSGANVLTF
TGTGCCAGCAGCCATTCTGGGGCCAACGTCCTGACTTTC
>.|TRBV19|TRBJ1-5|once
CASSISTGSIQPQHF
TGTGCCAGTAGTATTTCAACAGGGTCTATTCAGCCCCAGCATTTT
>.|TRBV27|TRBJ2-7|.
CASSSPNEQYF
TGTGCCAGCAGTTCCCCTAACGAGCAGTACTTC
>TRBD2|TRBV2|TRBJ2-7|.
CAGRLAGGREQYF
TGTGCCGGCCGCCTAGCGGGGGGGCGGGAGCAGTACTTC
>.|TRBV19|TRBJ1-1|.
CASSMTRQSTERAFF
TGTGCCAGTAGTATGACCCGACAGTCCACCGAGAGGGCTTTCTTT
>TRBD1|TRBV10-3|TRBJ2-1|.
CAISEGGPYNEQFF
TGTGCCATCAGTGAAGGGGGCCCCTACAATGAGCAGTTCTTC
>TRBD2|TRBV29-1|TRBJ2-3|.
CSVEDPLTSGGSTDTQYF
TGCAGCGTTGAAGATCCACTCACTAGCGGGGGGTCCACAGATACGCAGTATTTT
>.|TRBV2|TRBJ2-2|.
CAARGNKLFF
TGTGCCGCACGGGGGAACAAGCTGTTTTTT
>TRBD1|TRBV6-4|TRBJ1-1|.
CASSHRGAFF
TGTGCCAGCAGTCACAGGGGAGCTTTCTTT
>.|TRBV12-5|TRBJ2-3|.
CASGLSADTQYF
TGTGCTAGTGGTTTGAGCGCAGATACGCAGTATTTT
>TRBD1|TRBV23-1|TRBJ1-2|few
CASSGPNRGILYGYTF
TGCGCCAGCAGCGGACCGAACAGGGGAATTCTCTATGGCTACACCTTC
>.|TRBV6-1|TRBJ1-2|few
CASTPTQGSYYGYTF
TGTGCCAGCACCCCAACGCAGGGGAGTTATTATGGCTACACCTTC
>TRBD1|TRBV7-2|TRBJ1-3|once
CASSRRDRSSSGNTIYF
TGTGCCAGCAGCCGCAGGGACAGGTCTAGCTCTGGAAACACCATATATTTT
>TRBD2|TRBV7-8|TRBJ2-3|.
CASSLPIGGGARDTQYF
TGTGCCAGCAGCCTTCCTATCGGCGGGGGGGCGAGAGATACGCAGTATTTT
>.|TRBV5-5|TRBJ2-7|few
CASSSSAEQYF
TGTGCCAGCAGCTCTAGCGCCGAGCAGTACTTC
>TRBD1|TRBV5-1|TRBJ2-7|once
CASSLGQGAYEQYF
TGCGCCAGCAGCCTGGGACAGGGGGCCTACGAGCAGTACTTC